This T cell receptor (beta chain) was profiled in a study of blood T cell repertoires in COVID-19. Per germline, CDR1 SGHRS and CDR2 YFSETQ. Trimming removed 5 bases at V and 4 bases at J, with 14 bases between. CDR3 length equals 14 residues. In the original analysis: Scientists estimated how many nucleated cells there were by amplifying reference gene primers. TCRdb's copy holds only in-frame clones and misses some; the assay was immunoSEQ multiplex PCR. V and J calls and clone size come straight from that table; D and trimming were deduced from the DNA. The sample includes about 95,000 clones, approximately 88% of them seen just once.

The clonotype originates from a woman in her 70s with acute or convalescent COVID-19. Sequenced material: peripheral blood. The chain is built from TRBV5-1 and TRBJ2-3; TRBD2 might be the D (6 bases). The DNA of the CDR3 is TGCGCCAGCAGAAACGAACAGCGGGCAGATACGCAGTATTTT. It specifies CASRNEQRADTQYF.